The 16 T cell receptor beta chains below come from one sample, sequenced in a study of cytomegalovirus exposure and HLA in healthy donors. The PCR used 60 Vbeta and 13 Jbeta primers. Method: immunoSEQ multiplex PCR; TCRdb's copy keeps in-frame clones and lacks some. Of about 120,000 clones listed, 77% are singletons. The source material was PBMCs. All receptors come from a man aged 18 to 30 in good health and CMV-seropositive.

This chain uses TRBV30 with TRBJ2-7; 7 nucleotides agree with TRBD2. This CDR3 has 14 amino acids. CDR1 GTSNPN and CDR2 SVGIG come from the germline V gene (reference sequence). V lost 3 bases to trimming and J lost 0 bases; unmatched junction nucleotides: 5. CDR3 bases: TGTGCCTGGAGGATGGGGGGGAGCTCCTACGAGCAGTACTTC. The encoded protein is CAWRMGGSSYEQYF.

CDR3 sequence reads: CASSLGGGETQYF. CDR3 in DNA: TGCGCCAGCAGCTTGGGGGGCGGTGAGACCCAGTACTTC. The genes are TRBV5-1 and TRBJ2-5; a weak D match, TRBD1 (5 bases). The CDR3 sequence is 13 residues long. V was trimmed by 0 bases and J by 5 bases, leaving 8 bases between them. Germline CDR1 and CDR2: SGHRS and YFSETQ.

The J gene is TRBJ2-3, the V gene TRBV10-3; a weak D match, TRBD1 (6 bases). CDR1 is ENHRY and CDR2 is SYGVKD in the germline V gene. Trimming removed 7 bases from V and 1 base from J, with 15 bases in between. The CDR3 has 15 residues. The CDR3 sequence is CAINPDSMGTDTQYF. The CDR3 bases are TGTGCCATCAACCCGGACAGTATGGGCACAGATACGCAGTATTTT.

The J gene is TRBJ1-2, the V gene TRBV19, with 9 bases lining up with TRBD1. The germline V gene has CDR1 LNHDA and CDR2 SQIVND (reference sequence). V shed 5 bases, J shed 4 bases, and the junction held 14 bases outside the gene matches. This CDR3 is 17 amino acids long. CDR3 sequence (DNA): TGTGCCAGTAGTTCCTCCGGGACAGGGCCCGGTGGCTATGGCTACACCTTC. It codes for CASSSSGTGPGGYGYTF.

As concerns this clone: The junction shows a germline mismatch at one end, possibly a read error. V is TRBV7-7 and J is TRBJ2-1; D perhaps matches TRBD1 (6 bases). The CDR3 totals 14 residues. Germline values: CDR1 SSHAT, CDR2 FNYEAQ (reference sequence). In DNA form, the CDR3 reads TGTGCTAGCAGCTTAGACCGGACAGACAATGAGCAGTTCTTC. Translating it yields CASSLDRTDNEQFF.

The rearrangement uses TRBV18 and TRBJ2-1, with TRBD1 matching over 12 bases. CDR1 and CDR2 (germline): KGHSH, LQKENI. V shed 4 bases, J shed 9 bases, and the junction held 7 bases outside the gene matches. The CDR3 spans 15 residues. This CDR3 is CASSLVGQGAGEQFF. In nucleotides, the CDR3 is TGTGCCAGCTCACTTGTGGGACAGGGGGCAGGTGAGCAGTTCTTC.

The chain is built from TRBV5-4 and TRBJ2-1, with D possibly being TRBD2 (7 bases). V was clipped by 9 bases and J by 2 bases, with 15 bases between them. The V gene's germline CDR1 is SGHNT and CDR2 YYREEE (reference sequence). CDR3 length: 14 residues. The CDR3 sequence: CATGGGSAYNEQFF. The DNA for the CDR3 is TGTGCCACCGGCGGGGGCAGTGCCTACAATGAGCAGTTCTTC. Complete variable domain (other parts from reference TRBV5-4 and TRBJ2-1): ETGVTQSPTHLIKTRGQQVTLRCSSQSGHNTVSWYQQALGQGPQFIFQYYREEENGRGNFPPRFSGLQFPNYSSELNVNALELDDSALYLCATGGGSAYNEQFFGPGTRLTVL.

The chain couples TRBV10-3 to TRBJ2-7; D perhaps matches TRBD2 (6 bases). Trimming shortened V by 4 bases and J by 1 base, and 14 bases separated the two germline ends. The CDR3 has 15 residues. Germline V CDR1 and CDR2: ENHRY, SYGVKD. The DNA of the CDR3 is TGTGCCATCAGTGGGGCGGGACGGAGGTCCTACGAGCAGTACTTC. Translated, it gives CAISGAGRRSYEQYF.

This chain uses TRBV7-6 with TRBJ2-3; TRBD2 is a possible D gene (6 bases). The V and J ends lost 5 bases and 4 bases respectively, with 16 bases between them. The germline gives CDR1 SGHVS, CDR2 FNYEAQ. The CDR3 runs to 15 residues. This chain's CDR3 is CASSPRLVSADTQYF. The CDR3 coding sequence is TGTGCCAGCAGCCCCCGACTAGTGTCGGCAGATACGCAGTATTTT.

This clone was found a few times. The J gene is TRBJ1-1, the V gene TRBV11-2; D uncertain. Between the trimmed V and J ends, which lost 2 bases and 0 bases, there was a span of 10 bases. The CDR3 consists of 15 residues. Germline lookup yields CDR1 SGHAT and CDR2 FQNNGV. CDR3 loop: CASSLSGSMNTEAFF. The CDR3 nucleotides are TGTGCCAGCAGCTTATCGGGGTCCATGAACACTGAAGCTTTCTTT.

The CDR3 sequence: CASSVGSARGQGGELFF. In DNA form, the CDR3 reads TGTGCCAGCAGCGTAGGGTCCGCCAGGGGGCAGGGCGGGGAGCTGTTTTTT. This rearrangement joins TRBV9 to TRBJ2-2; TRBD1 aligns across 8 bases. Germline assignment: CDR1 SGDLS and CDR2 YYNGEE. V trimming: 0 bases; J trimming: 7 bases; junction bases outside the gene matches: 11. The CDR3 length is 17 residues.

The CDR3, as DNA: TGTGCCAGCACCAAGACAGACTCTGGGGCCAACGTCCTGACTTTC. Its translation is CASTKTDSGANVLTF. This rearrangement joins TRBV25-1 to TRBJ2-6; D is possibly TRBD1 (5 bases). V lost 7 bases to trimming and J lost 0 bases, with 10 bases between them. The CDR3 covers 15 residues. Germline assignment: CDR1 MGHDK and CDR2 SYGVNS.

This clone is a singleton in its sample. This sequence joins TRBV10-2 and TRBJ2-3; 11 bases map to TRBD2. V dropped 4 bases and J dropped 1; count of bases not matched to a gene: 4. The CDR3 extends over 16 amino acids. Per germline, CDR1 WSHSY and CDR2 SAAADI. CDR3 residues: CASSGLTSGGTDTQYF. Here the CDR3 DNA reads TGCGCCAGCAGTGGATTGACTAGCGGGGGCACAGATACGCAGTATTTT.

The chain carries TRBV5-1 and TRBJ1-3; TRBD1 matches at 7 bases. V was clipped by 1 base and J by 0 bases; unmatched bases: 4. The CDR3 has 16 residues. Germline assignment: CDR1 SGHRS and CDR2 YFSETQ. DNA for the CDR3: TGCGCCAGCAGCTTGAGCGGACAGGCCTCTGGAAACACCATATATTTT. This translates into CASSLSGQASGNTIYF.

The chain joins TRBV7-9 to TRBJ1-1; tentatively, D is TRBD1 (6 bases). The CDR3 sequence is 15 residues long. The V end lost 5 bases, the J end lost 0 bases, and 13 bases lay between the germline ends. CDR1 is SEHNR, CDR2 FQNEAQ, per germline (reference sequence). The CDR3 is CASSTRQDLNTEAFF. DNA of the CDR3: TGTGCCAGCAGCACCCGACAGGATCTGAACACTGAAGCTTTCTTT.

This chain's CDR3 is CASSLVEGSNEKLFF. CDR3 nucleotide sequence: TGTGCCAGCAGCTTAGTCGAGGGATCTAATGAAAAACTGTTTTTT. J is TRBJ1-4 and V is TRBV7-6; D is undetermined. The germline V gene encodes CDR1 SGHVS and CDR2 FNYEAQ. The V end lost 1 base, the J end lost 3 bases, and 9 bases lay between the germline ends. The CDR3 length is 15 residues.